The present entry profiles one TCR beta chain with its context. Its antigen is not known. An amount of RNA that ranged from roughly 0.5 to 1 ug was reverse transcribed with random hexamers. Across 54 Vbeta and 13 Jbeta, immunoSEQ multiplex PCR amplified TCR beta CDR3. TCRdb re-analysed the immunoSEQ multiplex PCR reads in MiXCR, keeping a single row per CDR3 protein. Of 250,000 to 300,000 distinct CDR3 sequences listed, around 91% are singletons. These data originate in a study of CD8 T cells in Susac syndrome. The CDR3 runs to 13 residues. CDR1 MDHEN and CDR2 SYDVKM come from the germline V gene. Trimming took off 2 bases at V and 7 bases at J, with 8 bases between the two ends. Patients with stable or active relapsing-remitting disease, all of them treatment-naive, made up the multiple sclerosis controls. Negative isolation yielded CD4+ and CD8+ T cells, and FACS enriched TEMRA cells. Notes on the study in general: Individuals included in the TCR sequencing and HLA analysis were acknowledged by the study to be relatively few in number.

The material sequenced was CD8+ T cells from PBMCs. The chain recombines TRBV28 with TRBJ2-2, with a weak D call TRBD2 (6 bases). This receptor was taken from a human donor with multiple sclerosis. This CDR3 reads CASSLLRDGELFF. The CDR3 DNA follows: TGTGCCAGCAGTTTACTGCGGGACGGGGAGCTGTTTTTT.